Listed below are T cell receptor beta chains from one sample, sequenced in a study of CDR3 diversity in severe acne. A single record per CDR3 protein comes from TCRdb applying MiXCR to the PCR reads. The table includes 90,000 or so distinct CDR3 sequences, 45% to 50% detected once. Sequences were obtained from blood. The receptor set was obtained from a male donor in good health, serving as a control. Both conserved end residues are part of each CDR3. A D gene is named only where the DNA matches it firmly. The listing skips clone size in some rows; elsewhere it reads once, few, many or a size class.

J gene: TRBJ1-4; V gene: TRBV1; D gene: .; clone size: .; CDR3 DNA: TGCTCCCAGCGTAACTGCTGGCACAGAAGGGTGACAGGGGGAAGAGGTGAAAAACTGTTTTTT; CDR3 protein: CSQRNCWHRRVTGGRGEKLFF
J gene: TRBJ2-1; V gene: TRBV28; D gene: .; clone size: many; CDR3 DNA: TGTGCCAGCACCCTCCGGGACTACAATGAGCAGTTCTTC; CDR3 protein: CASTLRDYNEQFF
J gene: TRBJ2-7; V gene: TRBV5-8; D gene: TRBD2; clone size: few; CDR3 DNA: TGTGCCAGCAGTATCCTGGGACTAGCGGGAGGAGAGCCCTACGAGCAGTACTTC; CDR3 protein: CASSILGLAGGEPYEQYF
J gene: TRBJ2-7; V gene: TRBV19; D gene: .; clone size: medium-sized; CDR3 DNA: TGTGCCAGTAGTATTAAACTACAGGGACGCGAGCAGTACTTC; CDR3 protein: CASSIKLQGREQYF
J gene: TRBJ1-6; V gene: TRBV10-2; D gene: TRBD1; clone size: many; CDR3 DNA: TGCGCCAGCAGTGAGTGGACAGGGAGCGATTCACCCCTCCACTTT; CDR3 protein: CASSEWTGSDSPLHF
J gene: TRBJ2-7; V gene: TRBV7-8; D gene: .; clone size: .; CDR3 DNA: TGTGCCAGCAGCTTGGGACATAGGTCCTACGAGCAGTACTTC; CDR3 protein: CASSLGHRSYEQYF
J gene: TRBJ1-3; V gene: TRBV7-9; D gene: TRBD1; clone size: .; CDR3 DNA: TGTGCCAGCAGCTTAGCGGGACAGGGCTATGGCTACACCATATATTTT; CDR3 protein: CASSLAGQGYGYTIYF
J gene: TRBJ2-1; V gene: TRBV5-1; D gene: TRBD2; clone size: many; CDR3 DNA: TGCGCCAGCAGCTTGGCTTACGGGGGGGGGGGGGCAGTAGATGAGCAGTTCTTC; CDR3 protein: CASSLAYGGGGAVDEQFF
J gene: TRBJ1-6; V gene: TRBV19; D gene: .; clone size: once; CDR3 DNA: TGTGCCAGTAGTATAAGCCTAGCGGGGAACGGATCACCCCTCCACTTT; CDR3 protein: CASSISLAGNGSPLHF
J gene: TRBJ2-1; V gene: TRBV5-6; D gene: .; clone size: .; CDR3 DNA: TGTGCCAGCAGCTTGGGGGTCGGCCTTGAGCGGTTCTTC; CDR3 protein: CASSLGVGLERFF
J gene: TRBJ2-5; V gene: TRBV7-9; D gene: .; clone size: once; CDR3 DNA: TGTGCCAGCAGCACGTCCGGCCAGGGGCGGCAAGAGACCCAGTACTTC; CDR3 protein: CASSTSGQGRQETQYF
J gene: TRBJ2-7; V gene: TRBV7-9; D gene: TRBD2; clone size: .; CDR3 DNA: TGTGCCAGCAGCTTCATCACTAGCGGCTCCTACGAGCAGTACTTC; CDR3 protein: CASSFITSGSYEQYF
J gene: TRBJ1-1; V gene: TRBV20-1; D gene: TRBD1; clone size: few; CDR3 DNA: TGCAGTGCGGGACAGGGAACCACTGAAGCTTTCTTT; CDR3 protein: CSAGQGTTEAFF
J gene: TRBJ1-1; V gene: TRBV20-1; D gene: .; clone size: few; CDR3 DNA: TGCAGTGCTAGAGAACTAGGGATGAACACTGAAGCTTTCTTT; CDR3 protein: CSARELGMNTEAFF
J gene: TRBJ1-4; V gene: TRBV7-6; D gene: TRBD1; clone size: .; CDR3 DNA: TGTGCCAGCGGGACAGCGAGGAATGAAAAACTGTTTTTT; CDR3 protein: CASGTARNEKLFF
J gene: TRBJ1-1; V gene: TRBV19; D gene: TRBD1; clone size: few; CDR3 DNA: TGTGCCAGTAAGACCGAGGGGGCGCGGGAGAACACTGAAGCTTTCTTT; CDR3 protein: CASKTEGARENTEAFF
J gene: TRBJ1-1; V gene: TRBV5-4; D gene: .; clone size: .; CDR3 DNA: TGTGCCAGCAGCTTCCGTTCGGAGGGCACTGAAGCTTTCTTT; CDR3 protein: CASSFRSEGTEAFF
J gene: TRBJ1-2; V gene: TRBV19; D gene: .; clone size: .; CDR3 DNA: TGTGCCGTCGGCCTCTATGGCTACACCTTC; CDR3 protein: CAVGLYGYTF
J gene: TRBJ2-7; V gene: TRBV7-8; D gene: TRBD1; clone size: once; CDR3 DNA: TGTGCCAGCAGCTCCGAAAGACAGGGGGCAAAAGAGCAGTACTTC; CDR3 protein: CASSSERQGAKEQYF
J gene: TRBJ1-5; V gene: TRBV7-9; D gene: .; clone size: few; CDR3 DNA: TGTGCCAGCAGCTCGACGGACGGTAATCAGCCCCAGCATTTT; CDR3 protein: CASSSTDGNQPQHF
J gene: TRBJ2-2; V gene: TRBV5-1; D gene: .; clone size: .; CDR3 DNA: TGCGCCAGCAGCAAACCACAAGGAGGGGCCGGGGAGCTGTTTTTT; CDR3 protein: CASSKPQGGAGELFF
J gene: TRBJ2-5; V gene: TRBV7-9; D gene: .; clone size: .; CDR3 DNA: TGTGCCAGCCAGCTCCGGGGAGGCAACACAGATACGCAGTACTTC; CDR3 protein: CASQLRGGNTDTQYF